This TCR beta chain was profiled in a study of T cell responses to AZD1222 COVID-19 vaccine. Clones were sequenced by immunoSEQ multiplex PCR, and TCRdb holds only the in-frame ones, with some missing. This table holds some 100,000 clones, around nine tenths found once. As for this clone: The antigen is unknown.

Study-wide results and limits: Repertoire sampling occurred only after the peak T cell response.

CDR3 size: 16 residues. The germline V gene has CDR1 SGHAT and CDR2 FQNNGV. V was cut by 5 bases and J by 1 base, with 14 bases left in between. The sequence derives from an adult in good health. Sequenced material: peripheral blood, taken on day 0 of AZD1222 vaccination. This chain uses TRBV11-2 with TRBJ1-4; D is undetermined. The CDR3 sequence is CASSLSMMGTNEKLFF. The CDR3 DNA follows: TGTGCCAGCAGCCTGAGTATGATGGGAACTAATGAAAAACTGTTTTTT.